This T cell receptor (beta chain) was captured in a study of cytomegalovirus exposure and HLA in healthy donors. Study in general: Earlier, 95 million to 130 million unique TCR beta sequences were recovered from about 200 million T cells by an analysis.

Vbeta (60) and Jbeta (13) primers were used in the PCR. In the original processing: In a later analysis, 79 million or so unique TCR beta chains included roughly 11 million shared by two or more donors. The protocol was immunoSEQ multiplex PCR, while the TCRdb copy is restricted to in-frame clones and leaves out a portion. V, J and clone size are taken as reported in that table, and D and trimming were inferred from the DNA itself. The table lists 50,000 or so clones, with approximately 7% in the top ten. The study, taken as a whole, reports: Among the most significant clusters, several appeared linked to common viral pathogens in a later analysis. Using the classifier, cytomegalovirus status was reportedly diagnosed with high specificity and sensitivity.

About this clone itself: Its target is not known.

This CDR3 is 15 amino acids long. V lost 2 bases, J lost 0 bases, and 10 bases lay in between. Germline-derived CDR1 and CDR2 are SGHTA and FQGNSA. The genes are TRBV7-2 and TRBJ1-1; D is undetermined. Sequencing was carried out using PBMCs. This TCR was sampled from a woman aged 40 to 55 in good health and CMV-seronegative. Written as DNA, the CDR3 is TGTGCCAGCAGCTTAAGTGGAGGGATGAACACTGAAGCTTTCTTT. Translated: CASSLSGGMNTEAFF.